This T cell receptor (beta chain) was documented in a study of T cell responses to AZD1222 COVID-19 vaccine. The study, taken as a whole, reports: The donor group comprised mostly white British people and more females; the analysis possibly underestimated clonal diversity.

V was clipped by 0 bases and J by 4 bases; unmatched bases: 1. Germline CDR1 reads SGDLS; CDR2 reads YYNGEE. The CDR3 length is 14 residues. Regarding this clone: The antigen is unknown.

Generated by immunoSEQ multiplex PCR, the TCRdb table keeps only in-frame clones and is missing some. The profile shows around 100,000 clones, approximately 87% of them singletons. This TCR was recovered from an adult in good health. This chain links TRBV9 with TRBJ2-3; 8 bases agree with TRBD1. The sample consisted of peripheral blood, taken on day 0 of AZD1222 vaccination. The CDR3 here is CASSVDRGSDTQYF. In DNA form, the CDR3 reads TGTGCCAGCAGCGTAGACAGGGGGTCAGATACGCAGTATTTT.